The entry that follows covers one T cell receptor (beta chain) sequence. Its antigen remains undetermined. No clone much larger than this one lies a single base away; base qualities are absent. Libraries were made using 5' RACE. TCRdb shows the sequencer as Illumina HiSeq 2500. The second PCR ran for roughly 6 to 11 cycles and used a J-beta primer mix along with a sample-barcoded 5' primer. Each TCR beta cDNA molecule received a unique molecular identifier from a template-switch 5' adaptor carrying 12 random nucleotides. At least 2.5 million CDR3-containing paired-end reads were obtained from each sample. First-strand cDNA was synthesized from all RNA with the Mint cDNA synthesis kit, primed by a TRBC-specific oligonucleotide. Following uracil-DNA glycosylase treatment, all cDNA underwent a first 18-cycle PCR with the universal primers M1SS and BC2_uni_R. The published analysis was carried out like this. For normalization, 1 million high-quality reads were randomly selected from each sample, with every read carrying a distinct molecular identifier. Reads with shared molecular identifiers were discarded instead of being binned into consensus sequences. CDR3 identification, clonotype clustering and error correction used MiTCR with a Q25 quality threshold and the strictest error-elimination algorithm. A nonparametric unseen species model with Euler transformation was used to estimate a lower bound on total TCR beta diversity. TCRdb reprocessing: public reads trimmed at Q25 with fastp, clones called with MiXCR, in-frame beta chains kept. Each CDR3 protein gets just one entry, which takes the most common genes and DNA from the rows behind it. For this entry, the V and J calls and clone size follow TCRdb and not the study's own pipeline. The sample yields about 1,400,000 distinct CDR3 sequences; 35% to 45% were counted once. The top ten clonotypes cover 7% to 9.5% of the sample.

The sample originates from a study of blood T cells in healthy people across ages (dated by TCRdb to between 2015 and 2016). Background for the entire study: Template switching captured roughly one uniquely barcoded TCR beta cDNA molecule per two T cells in model experiments. Using deep sequencing normalized with unique cDNA molecular identifiers, the study measured how TCR beta repertoire diversity changes with age. The donors were split into four age groups: young (average around 15 years), middle-aged (about 40), aged (approximately 60) and long-lived (roughly 80). To avoid experimental bias, donors of different ages were distributed randomly across sequencing lanes. Using the same blood draw, the study looked at two additional independent replicas of 1 million unique cDNA reads for two donors, one aged 18 to 30 and the other aged 80 or older. Broader findings and caveats from the paper: Estimates of total diversity based on one million sequenced T cells were regarded as lower bounds and as underestimates. Because donor CMV infection status was unknown, age-related changes in expanded clonotypes were potentially confounded. Compared with the aged group, the long-lived group had more naive CD4+ T cells, fewer expanded clones and increased TCR diversity, a pattern suggesting age selection. As age increased, observed TCR beta diversity per million T cells dropped in a roughly linear way, and a significant reduction was already evident by age 40. Bulk unsorted PBMC profiling prevented conclusive comparison of naive and antigen-experienced compartments. Observed TCR beta diversity correlated strongly with the percentage of naive T cells measured by flow cytometry.

Systemically healthy Caucasian individuals from Russia, around 39 in total and aged roughly 6 to 100 years, were included as donors. Each donor gave ten milliliters of peripheral blood, collected into EDTA-treated Vacutainer tubes. Ficoll-Paque density-gradient centrifugation was used to isolate PBMCs, with at least 7 million per sample. Total RNA was extracted from PBMCs with Trizol reagent, with at least 5.5 micrograms obtained per sample. Naive CD45RAhigh/CD27high T cell percentages were measured by flow cytometry on a PBMC aliquot from every donor. Compared with germline, V lacks 5 bases and J lacks 1 base; bases without a gene match: 19. The germline V gene encodes CDR1 MNHEY and CDR2 SMNVEV (reference sequence). The CDR3 runs 19 residues from the cysteine to the phenylalanine. Kept here is only the CDR3 DNA, which spans 57 bases and is read in frame from base 1.

The sequence joins TRBV27 to TRBJ1-1, with TRBD1 matching 7 junction bases. What was sequenced was blood. The receptor was derived from a woman aged 18-29 years in good health. The CDR3 protein: CASSALTVGGSGGNTEAFF. The sequenced DNA: TGTGCCAGCAGTGCCCTAACCGTAGGGGGCAGCGGGGGGAACACTGAAGCTTTCTTT.